What follows are 27 T cell receptor beta chains derived from one specimen sequenced in a study of blood T cell repertoires in COVID-19. TCRdb keeps only in-frame clones here, not all; method: immunoSEQ multiplex PCR. The sample has 94,000 or so clones, 65% to 90% seen once; the top ten hold roughly 25%. Input material: peripheral blood. The receptors come from a man aged 55 to 70 with acute or convalescent COVID-19.

This chain joins TRBV7-9 and TRBJ1-2; D not certain. The V end lost 5 bases, the J end lost 5 bases, and 9 bases lay between the germline ends. This CDR3 is 12 amino acids long. Germline V gene sequence: CDR1 SEHNR, CDR2 FQNEAQ (reference sequence). CDR3 DNA sequence: TGTGCCAGCAGCCAGGAAATTTATGGCTACACCTTC. It specifies CASSQEIYGYTF.

The rearrangement joins TRBV4-1 to TRBJ2-5; 12 nucleotides align to TRBD2. This CDR3 region has 18 residues. Germline V gene sequence: CDR1 MGHRA, CDR2 YSYEKL. Trimming removed 2 bases from V and 5 bases from J; junction bases left unmatched: 12. Here the CDR3 reads CASSQIRLGTSGFETQYF. CDR3 nucleotide sequence: TGCGCCAGCAGCCAAATCCGCCTAGGGACTAGCGGGTTTGAGACCCAGTACTTC.

This chain uses TRBV5-4 with TRBJ1-2, with 7 bases that match TRBD1. The germline gives CDR1 SGHNT, CDR2 YYREEE (reference sequence). The CDR3 contains 15 residues. The junction had 14 bases not matched to a gene; V was cut back by 5 bases and J by 7 bases. This CDR3 is CASRDDRQGKSGYTF. The CDR3 region has the DNA TGTGCCAGCAGAGATGATAGACAGGGAAAATCTGGCTACACCTTC.

This chain joins TRBV12-1 and TRBJ2-7; TRBD2 reflects the table's D call only, with no check against the DNA. TRBV12-1 is labeled a pseudogene. The CDR3 is 15 residues long. The CDR3 coding sequence is TGTGCCAGCAGCTGGGGGACTAGCTGTCTGCACGAGCAGTACTTC. Its protein is CASSWGTSCLHEQYF.

The gene calls are TRBV2 and TRBJ1-3; TRBD1 matches at 7 bases. The ends lost 6 bases at V and 2 bases at J; junction bases unmatched: 4. CDR1 and CDR2 from the germline V gene are SNHLY and FYNNEI. This CDR3 is built from 14 residues. The CDR3 spells CASRSQGTGNTIYF. CDR3 in DNA: TGTGCCAGCAGGTCACAGGGGACTGGAAACACCATATATTTT.

This chain uses TRBV7-2 with TRBJ2-5, with D possibly TRBD1 on 6 matching bases. V was pared by 5 bases and J by 2 bases, with 12 bases between. CDR1 is SGHTA and CDR2 is FQGNSA in the germline V gene. There are 14 residues in the CDR3. The DNA for the CDR3 is TGTGCCAGCAGCCGGACAGCTTTGCAAGAGACCCAGTACTTC. Its protein product is CASSRTALQETQYF.

This chain joins TRBV28 and TRBJ2-5; 10 bases match TRBD2. CDR1 is MDHEN and CDR2 is SYDVKM in the germline V gene. The CDR3 extends over 14 amino acids. Trimming removed 5 bases from V and 5 bases from J; junction bases left unmatched: 5. CDR3 in DNA: TGTGCCAGCAGTGGAGCGGGGGGGGTGGAGACCCAGTACTTC. It translates to CASSGAGGVETQYF.

This chain links TRBV19 with TRBJ2-1, with 9 positions matching TRBD1. This CDR3 has 15 residues. V shed 6 bases, J shed 6 bases, and the junction held 9 bases outside the gene matches. In germline, CDR1 is LNHDA, CDR2 SQIVND (reference sequence). CDR3 sequence (DNA): TGTGCCAGTAGCACCCGGACAGGGGTTACCAATGAGCAGTTCTTC. Protein product: CASSTRTGVTNEQFF.

The chain carries TRBV14 and TRBJ2-1; 10 nucleotides agree with TRBD2. With V trimmed by 3 bases and J by 2 bases, 13 bases remained unmatched. This CDR3 has 19 residues. In germline, CDR1 is SGHDN, CDR2 FVKESK. The CDR3 spells CASSHPRSISGGAYNEQFF. CDR3 DNA: TGTGCCAGCAGCCATCCCAGGAGCATAAGCGGGGGGGCCTACAATGAGCAGTTCTTC.

This chain connects TRBV6-5 to TRBJ1-3; D call uncertain. Germline V gene data show CDR1 as MNHEY and CDR2 as SVGAGI. CDR3 length: 16 residues. Trimming cost V 0 bases and J 0 bases, with 9 bases left between them. In DNA, the CDR3 is TGTGCCAGCAGTTACTCGACGGCAGGCTCTGGAAACACCATATATTTT. It codes for CASSYSTAGSGNTIYF.

CDR3 sequence (DNA): TGTGCCAGCAGTCCAGGGGGCTGGGGCACCGGGGAGCTGTTTTTT. This encodes CASSPGGWGTGELFF. The J gene is TRBJ2-2, the V gene TRBV28; 8 bases are a match to TRBD1. Germline CDR1 is MDHEN and CDR2 is SYDVKM. The CDR3 is made up of 15 amino acids. V lost 5 bases and J lost 4; bases outside the gene matches: 6.

This clone occurred a few times. The rearrangement links TRBV7-2 to TRBJ1-6; 7 bases are a match to TRBD1. Trimming at V came to 5 bases and at J to 8 bases, leaving 6 bases not matched to a gene. The germline V gene encodes CDR1 SGHTA and CDR2 FQGNSA. This CDR3 is built from 14 residues. CDR3 residues: CASSPRTGHSPLHF. The CDR3 DNA reads TGTGCCAGCAGCCCCCGGACAGGCCATTCACCCCTCCACTTT.

This clone appeared a few times. The DNA of the CDR3 is TGTGCCAGCAGCCAAGATGTCCGGGACTGGCGGTATGGCTACACCTTC. The encoded protein is CASSQDVRDWRYGYTF. The J gene is TRBJ1-2, the V gene TRBV4-2; the D gene is possibly TRBD1 (5 bases). Looked up from germline, CDR1 is LGHNA and CDR2 is YNFKEQ. This CDR3 has 16 residues. V was pared by 0 bases and J by 5 bases, with 16 bases between.

The genes are TRBV28 and TRBJ1-2; maybe TRBD1 (5 bases). Per germline, CDR1 MDHEN and CDR2 SYDVKM. This CDR3 spans 13 amino acids. V was cut by 8 bases and J by 2 bases, with 12 bases left in between. CDR3 sequence reads: CASGPGLNYGYTF. The CDR3 nucleotides are TGTGCCAGCGGCCCGGGACTGAACTATGGCTACACCTTC.

The rearrangement joins TRBV19 to TRBJ1-5, with 7 bases that match TRBD1. V was pared by 3 bases and J by 6 bases, with 5 bases of the junction left unmatched. The CDR3 totals 14 residues. Germline V gives CDR1 LNHDA, CDR2 SQIVND (reference sequence). The CDR3 protein is CASSIRQGRQPQHF. The CDR3 DNA reads TGTGCCAGTAGTATCAGACAGGGACGTCAGCCCCAGCATTTT.

The chain links TRBV3-1 (or the pseudogene TRBV3-2) to TRBJ1-5, with TRBD1 as a possible D gene (6 bases). The germline CDR1 and CDR2 sequences are LGHDT and YNNKEL (reference sequence). V shed 6 bases and J shed 3 bases, with 12 bases lying between them. This CDR3 contains 14 residues. The CDR3 DNA follows: TGTGCCAGCAGTTCAGGACAGCTCAATCAGCCCCAGCATTTT. Protein: CASSSGQLNQPQHF.

V and J are TRBV28 and TRBJ1-2; the D is unclear. V lost 6 bases, J lost 2 bases, and 13 bases lay in between. Germline V gene lookup returns CDR1 MDHEN and CDR2 SYDVKM. This CDR3 has 14 residues. Here the CDR3 reads CASSPANLNYGYTF. The CDR3 DNA sequence: TGTGCCAGCAGCCCAGCGAACCTAAACTATGGCTACACCTTC.

This chain links TRBV2 with TRBJ2-3; D is possibly TRBD2 (6 bases). CDR1 and CDR2 (germline): SNHLY, FYNNEI. The CDR3 runs to 13 residues. V gave up 8 bases and J gave up 4 bases, with 13 bases separating them. Here the CDR3 DNA reads TGTGCCAGCGGGGACTGGGGATCAGATACGCAGTATTTT. This encodes CASGDWGSDTQYF.

V gene TRBV19 combines with J gene TRBJ1-1; D is perhaps TRBD1 (6 bases). Germline V CDR1 and CDR2: LNHDA, SQIVND (reference sequence). The CDR3 loop spans 14 amino acids. V was cut by 3 bases and J by 4 bases, with 12 bases left in between. The DNA of the CDR3 is TGTGCCAGTAGTATGAGGGGGTTGGGCACTGAAGCTTTCTTT. It yields the protein CASSMRGLGTEAFF.

V usage is TRBV24-1 and J usage is TRBJ2-2; D not resolved. Trimming shortened V by 7 bases and J by 6 bases, and 14 bases separated the two germline ends. The CDR3 runs 14 residues. Germline V gene sequence: CDR1 KGHDR, CDR2 SFDVKD. This CDR3 is CATSPEPKPGELFF. The CDR3, as DNA: TGTGCCACCAGCCCTGAACCTAAGCCCGGGGAGCTGTTTTTT.

The chain uses TRBV5-6 and TRBJ2-7; D possibly corresponds to TRBD2 (5 bases). The CDR3 is 14 amino acids. Germline CDR1 is SGHDT and CDR2 is YYEEEE. The germline V and J ends were trimmed by 5 bases and 1 base, with 13 bases remaining between them. This CDR3 is CASSPLDSSYEQYV. The CDR3 bases are TGTGCCAGCAGTCCGTTGGACTCATCCTACGAGCAGTACGTC.

This clone occurred once. V and J are TRBV12-3 or TRBV12-4 and TRBJ2-5, with unresolved D. CDR3 size: 11 residues. Trimming stripped 1 base from V and 6 bases from J, with 3 bases between. CDR3 region: CASSLGQTQYF. The CDR3 nucleotides read TGTGCCAGCAGTTTAGGGCAGACCCAGTACTTC.

This clone was detected only a few times. The genes are TRBV19 and TRBJ2-1; 11 positions match TRBD1. Germline assignment: CDR1 LNHDA and CDR2 SQIVND (reference sequence). V shed 9 bases, J shed 8 bases, and the junction held 6 bases outside the gene matches. The CDR3 contains 13 residues. The CDR3 DNA reads TGTGCCAGCTCGGACAGGGGGCAGGATGAGCAGTTCTTC. Its translation: CASSDRGQDEQFF.

The gene calls are TRBV27 and TRBJ1-6; unclear D gene. The germline CDR1 and CDR2 sequences are MNHEY and SMNVEV (reference sequence). V lost 2 bases and J lost 9, with 8 bases in between. This CDR3 has 13 amino acids. The CDR3 is CASSLQAISPLHF. CDR3 in DNA: TGTGCCAGCAGTTTACAGGCGATTTCACCCCTCCACTTT.

This clone was observed once. This chain uses TRBV2 with TRBJ2-2, with TRBD2 identical over 13 bases. With V trimmed by 3 bases and J by 5 bases, 6 bases remained unmatched. This CDR3 spans 17 amino acids. Germline loops: CDR1 SNHLY, CDR2 FYNNEI. The CDR3 spells CASSDWRTSGGTGELFF. The CDR3 DNA reads TGTGCCAGCAGTGATTGGAGGACTAGCGGGGGTACCGGGGAGCTGTTTTTT.

The chain uses TRBV5-1 and TRBJ1-3; D not certain. The CDR3 consists of 14 residues. The V gene's germline CDR1 is SGHRS and CDR2 YFSETQ. With 1 base removed from V and 1 base from J, the gap between germline ends came to 6 bases. Written as DNA, the CDR3 is TGCGCCAGCAGCTTGTCCGTTTCTGGAAACACCATATATTTT. Translating it yields CASSLSVSGNTIYF.

This rearrangement joins TRBV5-4 to TRBJ2-7; maybe TRBD1 (6 bases). Germline V gene sequence: CDR1 SGHNT, CDR2 YYREEE (reference sequence). V lost 6 bases, J lost 6 bases, and 16 bases lay in between. This CDR3 region has 13 residues. In DNA, the CDR3 is TGTGCCAGCATCCCGGACAGTTCTCTCGAGCAGTACGTC. Translated, it gives CASIPDSSLEQYV.